The T cell receptor beta chain described here comes from a study of cytomegalovirus exposure and HLA in healthy donors. Study-wide results and limits: Serostatus for CMV was the only available immune exposure information. Some V segments, TRBV6-2 and TRBV6-3 among them, were indistinguishable and were therefore excluded.

Comment on this clone: What it binds is unknown.

The PCR made use of 60 Vbeta and 13 Jbeta primers. Some clones are missing from TCRdb's copy, which holds only in-frame ones; the method was immunoSEQ multiplex PCR. The top ten hold approximately 10% of the sample, which has tens of thousands of clones, just under 75% seen once. V lost 0 bases to trimming and J lost 0 bases; unmatched junction nucleotides: 1. Germline V gives CDR1 SGHRS, CDR2 YFSETQ. CDR3 length: 15 amino acids. Sample: PBMCs. The chain is built from TRBV5-1 and TRBJ2-7; 9 bases line up with TRBD2. The source of this sequence is a human donor in good health. CDR3 residues: CASSLVSGGSYEQYF. The CDR3 bases are TGCGCCAGCAGCTTGGTTAGCGGGGGCTCCTACGAGCAGTACTTC. Full variable domain (remainder filled in from reference TRBV5-1 and TRBJ2-7): KAGVTQTPRYLIKTRGQQVTLSCSPISGHRSVSWYQQTPGQGLQFLFEYFSETQRNKGNFPGRFSGRQFSNSRSEMNVSTLELGDSALYLCASSLVSGGSYEQYFGPGTRLTVT.